These 2 T cell receptor beta chains came from one sample sequenced in a study of T cells after yellow fever vaccination. Each CDR3 protein gets one entry after TCRdb re-called the 5' RACE reads with MiXCR. The table lists about 25,000 distinct CDR3 sequences, 3% to 4% of them singletons. The sample consisted of PBMCs, either bulk or a sorted T-cell subset (CD4+, CD8+, memory, or dextramer-sorted; not recorded which), taken around 45 days after the first yellow fever vaccination. These receptors were collected from a man between 18 and 35 years old who received the YFV17D yellow fever vaccine.

In its sample, this clonotype was seen many times. V is TRBV5-5 and J is TRBJ2-4; D ambiguous. Germline V gives CDR1 SGHKS, CDR2 YYEKEE (reference sequence). V was shortened by 0 bases and J by 10 bases, with 14 bases between the two germline ends. This CDR3 region has 14 residues. The CDR3: CASSLDDNGRIQYF. DNA for the CDR3: TGTGCCAGCAGCTTGGATGACAATGGAAGGATTCAGTACTTC.

This clonotype was recorded at least ten times. V is TRBV6-5 and J is TRBJ2-5; D possibly corresponds to TRBD2 (6 bases). Germline assignment: CDR1 MNHEY and CDR2 SVGAGI. V was pared by 3 bases and J by 4 bases, with 18 bases between. This CDR3 is 16 amino acids long. For the CDR3, the DNA is TGTGCCAGCAGTTATCGTACCCTAGCGAACCCAGAGACCCAGTACTTC. This translates into CASSYRTLANPETQYF.